This T cell receptor (beta chain) is from a study of blood T cell repertoires in COVID-19. Overall study context: Sites across the United States, Italy and Spain contributed samples from acute and convalescent COVID-19. PBMCs, B-cell-depleted T cells, or T cells provided the cDNA or gDNA that made up the material.

The CDR3 is 15 amino acids. V was pared by 1 base and J by 5 bases, with 1 base of the junction left unmatched. The germline gives CDR1 SGHNT, CDR2 YENEEA. Original processing notes: From reference gene primer amplification, estimates of nucleated cell counts were derived. The assay was immunoSEQ multiplex PCR, and TCRdb's table has in-frame clones only and misses some. V and J calls and clone size are as listed in that table; D and trimming were resolved from the DNA. In the table there are 200,000 to 250,000 clones, 83% of which are singletons. This chain joins TRBV11-3 and TRBJ2-2; 10 nucleotides line up with TRBD1. Material for sequencing was peripheral blood. The clonotype originates from a woman in her 50s with acute or convalescent COVID-19. CDR3: CASSLGQGATGELFF. CDR3 in DNA: TGTGCCAGCAGCTTAGGACAGGGGGCAACCGGGGAGCTGTTTTTT.